This is a list of T cell receptor beta chains from one sample in a study of cytomegalovirus exposure and HLA in healthy donors. Assay used: immunoSEQ multiplex PCR; TCRdb lists only in-frame clones, some missing. This table has 120,000 or so clones, roughly four fifths appearing once. What was sequenced was PBMCs. The origin of the receptors is a woman between 40 and 50 years old in good health and CMV-seronegative. The CDR3 runs from the conserved cysteine through the conserved F or W. The order of the fields is J gene, D gene, V gene, CDR3 protein. The D gene is left open where the match is weak.

>TRBJ2-3|NA|TRBV27
CASSQHEGTDTQYF
>TRBJ2-7|TRBD2|TRBV7-9
CSSSELAGEQYF
>TRBJ2-7|TRBD2|TRBV7-3
CASSLGGLAGGGEQYF
>TRBJ2-1|NA|TRBV7-2
CASSLIRTASFF
>TRBJ2-7|NA|TRBV6-1
CASSFGLRYEQYF
>TRBJ1-5|TRBD1|TRBV5-6
CASSYGQGNSNQPQHF
>TRBJ1-1|NA|TRBV6-1
CASLGPGGTEAFF
>TRBJ2-5|NA|TRBV5-6
CASSSIMTGIWTQETQYF
>TRBJ2-2|TRBD2|TRBV14
CASSQDGAGGRTGELFF
>TRBJ2-1|NA|TRBV5-6
CASSLINEQFF
>TRBJ2-5|NA|TRBV27
CASSLREREETQYF
>TRBJ1-3|TRBD1|TRBV6-4
CASKTGAGENTIYF
>TRBJ2-7|NA|TRBV2
CASSETQWAGSPPYEQYF
>TRBJ2-1|NA|TRBV15
CATGIANEQFF
>TRBJ2-7|TRBD2|TRBV15
CATSRGGSGGTYEQYF
>TRBJ1-2|NA|TRBV7-9
CASRAQGLGGYTF
>TRBJ2-7|NA|TRBV20-1
CSARLAYEQYF
>TRBJ2-2|NA|TRBV5-8
CASSLVGGAHGELFF